The 22 T cell receptor beta chains below all came from one sample that was sequenced in a study of T cells in Graves' hyperthyroidism and ophthalmopathy. RNA transcripts gave rise to amplified TCR beta CDR3 regions. Initially, a first-round RT-PCR of the TCR CDR3 employed the HTBI primer set. Each CDR3 protein gets one entry after TCRdb re-called the multiplex PCR reads with MiXCR. The repertoire has about 350,000 distinct CDR3 sequences, roughly 15% of them found once; the top ten carry about a third. The sample taken for sequencing was blood. The receptors were gathered from a woman aged 30 to 39 with Graves' hyperthyroidism that later progressed to Graves' ophthalmopathy.

The gene calls are TRBV11-3 and TRBJ2-1; D is perhaps TRBD2 (5 bases). Germline CDR1 reads SGHNT; CDR2 reads YENEEA. The length of the CDR3 is 14 residues. V was cut by 7 bases and J by 6 bases, with 16 bases left in between. The CDR3 sequence: CASTHRDTSNEQFF. The CDR3 coding sequence is TGTGCCAGCACACACCGGGATACTAGCAATGAGCAGTTCTTC.

This chain joins TRBV5-1 and TRBJ2-7; D is possibly TRBD1 or TRBD2 (5 bases each). CDR1 and CDR2 from the germline V gene are SGHRS and YFSETQ. Trimming removed 4 bases from V and 0 bases from J, with 14 bases in between. This CDR3 contains 15 residues. The CDR3 region has the DNA TGCGCCAGCAGCGGGACCAAGGCAGCCTCCTACGAGCAGTACTTC. Its translation is CASSGTKAASYEQYF.

At least ten counts were recorded for this clonotype. J is TRBJ1-5 and V is TRBV7-9, with D uncertain. The V gene lost 5 bases and the J gene lost 3 bases, with 11 bases spanning the gap. Germline CDR1 and CDR2: SEHNR and FQNEAQ (reference sequence). This CDR3 is 14 amino acids long. The CDR3 loop reads CASSKDGNNQPQHF. DNA of the CDR3: TGTGCCAGCAGCAAAGACGGTAACAATCAGCCCCAGCATTTT.

Note on this clonotype: A much larger clone sits a single nucleotide away, making a read error possible. The rearrangement uses TRBV6-4 and TRBJ1-2; D unresolved. The CDR3 consists of 14 residues. With 6 bases removed from V and 3 bases from J, the gap between germline ends came to 14 bases. Germline V gene sequence: CDR1 MRHNA, CDR2 SNTAGT. The CDR3 spells CASRENLDDYGYTF. In DNA form, the CDR3 reads TGTGCCAGCAGGGAAAACCTCGACGACTATGGCTACACCTTC.

This clonotype has at least ten counts. The chain couples TRBV28 to TRBJ2-3; maybe TRBD2 (6 bases). Germline-derived CDR1 and CDR2 are MDHEN and SYDVKM. CDR3 length equals 17 residues. V shed 7 bases and J shed 0 bases, with 20 bases lying between them. CDR3 nucleotides: TGTGCCAGCAAGAGAGGACTATCAGAATCTAGCACAGATACGCAGTATTTT. The encoded protein is CASKRGLSESSTDTQYF.

The table lists this clonotype with a few counts. The chain is built from TRBV7-9 and TRBJ2-2; TRBD1 or TRBD2 may be the D gene (5 bases each). V shed 4 bases and J shed 8 bases, with 23 bases lying between them. There are 17 residues in the CDR3. Germline loops: CDR1 SEHNR, CDR2 FQNEAQ (reference sequence). The CDR3 region has the DNA TGTGCCAGCAGCTCATGGACACAGACTAAGCTCGGGGGGGAGCTGTTTTTT. The encoded protein is CASSSWTQTKLGGELFF.

This clonotype has only a few counts. CDR3 protein: CSVSGPREQYF. DNA of the CDR3: TGCAGCGTATCCGGTCCCCGCGAGCAGTACTTC. The rearrangement uses TRBV29-1 and TRBJ2-7; D gene uncertain. Trimming left V 6 bases short and J 6 bases short, with 12 bases between. Germline CDR1 SQVTM, CDR2 ANQGSEA. The CDR3 runs to 11 residues.

A word on this clonotype: One end of the junction varies from germline; a read error may be responsible. In DNA form, the CDR3 reads TGTGCCAGTGGTATTAGCGGGGGTTACAATGAGCAGTTCTTC. It translates to CASGISGGYNEQFF. The chain combines TRBV19 with TRBJ2-1, with 9 bases fitting TRBD2. Germline V CDR1 and CDR2: LNHDA, SQIVND (reference sequence). The CDR3 sequence is 14 residues long.

The chain recombines TRBV27 with TRBJ2-7; 9 nucleotides align to TRBD2. The junction had 10 bases not matched to a gene; V was cut back by 7 bases and J by 6 bases. From germline, CDR1 is MNHEY and CDR2 SMNVEV (reference sequence). This CDR3 is built from 14 residues. CDR3 sequence: CASNSGSLVGEQYF. CDR3 bases: TGTGCCAGCAATAGCGGGAGTTTGGTCGGCGAGCAGTACTTC.

This clonotype has a count of ten or more. The gene calls are TRBV18 and TRBJ2-7; TRBD2 matches at 8 bases. The V gene end was trimmed by 6 bases and the J gene end by 6 bases; junction bases not matched to a gene: 13. CDR1 KGHSH and CDR2 LQKENI come from the germline V gene. The CDR3 spans 15 residues. Here the CDR3 reads CASSVASGGLAEQYF. CDR3 sequence (DNA): TGTGCCAGCTCCGTGGCCAGCGGGGGCCTCGCCGAGCAGTACTTC. The entire variable domain, with the rest obtained from reference TRBV18 and TRBJ2-7, is as follows: NAGVMQNPRHLVRRRGQEARLRCSPMKGHSHVYWYRQLPEEGLKFMVYLQKENIIDESGMPKERFSAEFPKEGPSILRIQQVVRGDSAAYFCASSVASGGLAEQYFGPGTRLTVT.

This clonotype has a count of ten or more. The chain is built from TRBV5-1 and TRBJ2-1, with D possibly matching TRBD2 (6 bases). Trimming removed 1 base from V and 0 bases from J, with 20 bases in between. The germline V gene has CDR1 SGHRS and CDR2 YFSETQ. This CDR3 region has 19 residues. CDR3 amino acids: CASSLWVGGQPSSYNEQFF. The CDR3 nucleotides are TGCGCCAGCAGCTTGTGGGTGGGAGGCCAACCTAGCTCCTACAATGAGCAGTTCTTC.

There are many counts of this clonotype. The chain has TRBV3-1 and TRBJ1-2; D is possibly TRBD1 (6 bases). CDR1 is LGHDT, CDR2 YNNKEL, per germline (reference sequence). This CDR3 spans 14 amino acids. The V and J ends lost 4 bases and 4 bases respectively, with 13 bases between them. The CDR3 sequence is CASSPTGWSYGYTF. The CDR3 nucleotides are TGTGCCAGCAGCCCCACAGGGTGGTCCTATGGCTACACCTTC.

This clonotype was detected ten times or more. The chain uses TRBV7-9 and TRBJ1-1, with D unresolved. CDR1 SEHNR and CDR2 FQNEAQ come from the germline V gene (reference sequence). With 3 bases removed from V and 5 bases from J, the gap between germline ends came to 13 bases. The CDR3 covers 14 residues. The DNA of the CDR3 is TGTGCCAGCAGCTTTTCTTCGTCGAGGACTGAAGCTTTCTTT. This sequence encodes CASSFSSSRTEAFF.

This clonotype is a singleton in its sample. CDR3 sequence reads: CASAKQRGNYNEQFF. CDR3 coding DNA: TGTGCCAGCGCAAAACAGCGGGGAAACTACAATGAGCAGTTCTTC. V is TRBV7-9 and J is TRBJ2-1; 7 nucleotides match TRBD2. Germline CDR1 and CDR2: SEHNR and FQNEAQ (reference sequence). The CDR3 runs 15 residues. The trim removed 8 bases at V and 3 bases at J, leaving 10 bases unmatched.

This clonotype was seen at least ten times. The chain links TRBV3-1 to TRBJ2-7; D is possibly TRBD2 (7 bases). V lost 9 bases, J lost 2 bases, and 14 bases lay in between. CDR1 LGHDT and CDR2 YNNKEL come from the germline V gene (reference sequence). The CDR3 consists of 13 residues. The CDR3 loop is CASMEGGAYEQYF. CDR3 in DNA: TGTGCCAGTATGGAAGGGGGGGCCTACGAGCAGTACTTC.

The table lists this clonotype with many counts. The V gene is TRBV5-5, the J gene TRBJ2-7; D is possibly TRBD2 (6 bases). The germline V and J ends were trimmed by 4 bases and 1 base, with 15 bases remaining between them. Per the germline V gene, CDR1 is SGHKS and CDR2 is YYEKEE (reference sequence). The CDR3 totals 15 residues. In nucleotides, the CDR3 is TGTGCCAGCAGCCTGGAGGGGTTGCTGTCCTACGAGCAGTACTTC. Its protein product is CASSLEGLLSYEQYF.

This clonotype was detected many times. The chain has TRBV28 and TRBJ2-7, with unresolved D. V was pared by 5 bases and J by 3 bases, with 11 bases between. Germline CDR1 MDHEN, CDR2 SYDVKM. The CDR3 covers 13 residues. CDR3 in amino acids: CASSTGRVYEQYF. The CDR3 coding sequence is TGTGCCAGCAGTACGGGTAGGGTCTACGAGCAGTACTTC.

This clonotype showed up many times. CDR3 nucleotide sequence: TGTGCCAGCTCACGAAACGATGACAATGAGCAGTTCTTC. As protein: CASSRNDDNEQFF. The chain joins TRBV18 to TRBJ2-1; D unresolved. V dropped 4 bases and J dropped 5 bases, with 9 bases sitting between them. The CDR3 totals 13 residues. CDR1 and CDR2 from the germline V gene are KGHSH and LQKENI. Full variable domain (rest looked up from reference TRBV18 and TRBJ2-1): NAGVMQNPRHLVRRRGQEARLRCSPMKGHSHVYWYRQLPEEGLKFMVYLQKENIIDESGMPKERFSAEFPKEGPSILRIQQVVRGDSAAYFCASSRNDDNEQFFGPGTRLTVL.

This clonotype occurred a few times. This sequence joins TRBV20-1 and TRBJ1-5; D call uncertain. The CDR3 loop spans 14 amino acids. The V end was cut by 0 bases, the J end by 1 base, with 7 bases between. Germline lookup yields CDR1 DFQATT and CDR2 SNEGSKA (reference sequence). CDR3 protein: CSARDTDSNQPQHF. CDR3 nucleotide sequence: TGCAGTGCTAGAGATACGGACAGCAATCAGCCCCAGCATTTT.

This clonotype was observed a handful of times. The V and J genes are TRBV6-1 and TRBJ2-6, with D tentatively TRBD1 or TRBD2 (5 bases each). This CDR3 is built from 15 residues. Germline V lookup: CDR1 MNHNS, CDR2 SASEGT. V shed 8 bases and J shed 0 bases, with 11 bases lying between them. CDR3 in DNA: TGTGCCAGCCGGGGCGCGATCTCTGGGGCCAACGTCCTGACTTTC. Its translation: CASRGAISGANVLTF.

This clonotype has at least ten counts. The rearrangement uses TRBV19 and TRBJ2-3; TRBD2 agrees at 9 bases. Losses at the gene ends were 4 bases for V and 2 bases for J; bases not matched to a gene: 19. Germline CDR1 reads LNHDA; CDR2 reads SQIVND (reference sequence). This CDR3 spans 20 amino acids. CDR3 region: CASSTLGGGGVKEHTDTQYF. The CDR3 region has the DNA TGTGCCAGTAGTACCCTCGGCGGGGGGGGAGTAAAGGAGCACACAGATACGCAGTATTTT.

This clonotype was detected a few times. The chain combines TRBV12-3 or TRBV12-4 with TRBJ1-5; no reliable D call. The V gene lost 3 bases and the J gene lost 3 bases, with 9 bases spanning the gap. This CDR3 has 14 amino acids. CDR3 in amino acids: CASSLAGLNQPQHF. In DNA, the CDR3 is TGTGCCAGCAGTTTGGCCGGACTCAATCAGCCCCAGCATTTT.